The entry that follows covers one TCR beta chain sequence. The data are from a study of cytomegalovirus exposure and HLA in healthy donors. Trimming removed 8 bases from V and 5 bases from J; junction bases left unmatched: 23. The CDR3 runs to 20 residues. Per the germline V gene, CDR1 is SNHLY and CDR2 is FYNNEI. The study ran its PCR with 60 Vbeta and 13 Jbeta primers. Some clones are missing from TCRdb's copy, which holds only in-frame ones; the method was immunoSEQ multiplex PCR. Among roughly 160,000 clones, about 80% were seen once, and the ten largest hold around 3.5%. This receptor was identified in a man younger than 45 in good health and CMV-seropositive. Sequencing was done on a sample of PBMCs. The V and J genes are TRBV2 and TRBJ2-3; 12 bases are a match to TRBD2. In DNA form, the CDR3 reads TGTGCCAGCGGAGGTGACCTCATGGCCCCTAGCGGGGGGGCGGGAGATACGCAGTATTTT. Amino acid sequence: CASGGDLMAPSGGAGDTQYF.